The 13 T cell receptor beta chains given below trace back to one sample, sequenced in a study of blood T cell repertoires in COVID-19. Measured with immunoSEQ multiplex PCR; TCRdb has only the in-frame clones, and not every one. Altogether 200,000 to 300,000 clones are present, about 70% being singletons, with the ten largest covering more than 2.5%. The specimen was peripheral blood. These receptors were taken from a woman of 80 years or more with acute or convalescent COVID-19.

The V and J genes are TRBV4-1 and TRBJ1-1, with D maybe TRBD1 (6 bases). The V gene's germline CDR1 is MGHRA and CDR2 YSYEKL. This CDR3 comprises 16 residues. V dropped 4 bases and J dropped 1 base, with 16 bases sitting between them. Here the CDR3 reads CASSLDGTPSNTEAFF. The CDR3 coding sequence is TGCGCCAGCAGCCTCGACGGGACACCATCGAACACTGAAGCTTTCTTT.

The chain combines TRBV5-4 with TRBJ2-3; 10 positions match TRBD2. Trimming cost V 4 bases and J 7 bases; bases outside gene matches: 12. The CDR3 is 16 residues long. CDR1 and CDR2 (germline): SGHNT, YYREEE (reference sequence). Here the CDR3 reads CASSPGGTSEYNTQYF. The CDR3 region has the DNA TGTGCCAGCAGCCCAGGGGGGACTAGCGAATACAATACGCAGTATTTT.

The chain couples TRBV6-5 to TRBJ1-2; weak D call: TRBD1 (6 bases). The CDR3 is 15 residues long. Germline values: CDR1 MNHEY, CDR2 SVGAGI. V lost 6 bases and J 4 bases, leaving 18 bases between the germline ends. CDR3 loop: CASRRQSDSPYGYTF. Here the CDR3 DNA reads TGTGCCAGCAGGAGACAATCGGACAGCCCCTATGGCTACACCTTC.

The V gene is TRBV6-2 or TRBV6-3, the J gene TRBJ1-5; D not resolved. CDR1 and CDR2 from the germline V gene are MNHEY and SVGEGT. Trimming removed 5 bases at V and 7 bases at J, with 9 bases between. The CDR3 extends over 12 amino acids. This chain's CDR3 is CASSDPGQPQHF. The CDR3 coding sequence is TGTGCCAGCAGTGACCCAGGACAGCCCCAGCATTTT.

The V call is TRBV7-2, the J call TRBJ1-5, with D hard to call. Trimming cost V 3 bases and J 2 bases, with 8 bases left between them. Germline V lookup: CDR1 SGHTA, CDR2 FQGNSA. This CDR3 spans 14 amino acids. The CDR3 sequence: CASSFQVGNQPQHF. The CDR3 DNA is TGTGCCAGCAGCTTTCAGGTGGGCAATCAGCCCCAGCATTTT. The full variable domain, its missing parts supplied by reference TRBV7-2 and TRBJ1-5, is GAGVSQSPSNKVTEKGKDVELRCDPISGHTALYWYRQSLGQGLEFLIYFQGNSAPDKSGLPSDRFSAERTGGSVSTLTIQRTQQEDSAVYLCASSFQVGNQPQHFGDGTRLSIL.

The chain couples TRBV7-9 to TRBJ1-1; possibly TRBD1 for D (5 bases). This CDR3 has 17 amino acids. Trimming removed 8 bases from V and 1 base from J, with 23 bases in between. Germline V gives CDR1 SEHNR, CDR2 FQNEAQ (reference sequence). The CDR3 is CASLLSAGQQQNTEAFF. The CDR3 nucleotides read TGTGCCAGCCTTTTATCGGCAGGACAACAGCAGAACACTGAAGCTTTCTTT.

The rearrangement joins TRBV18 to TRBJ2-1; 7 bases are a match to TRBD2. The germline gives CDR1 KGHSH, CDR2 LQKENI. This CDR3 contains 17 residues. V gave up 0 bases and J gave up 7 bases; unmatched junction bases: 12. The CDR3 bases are TGTGCCAGCTCACCACCGGCCCGCGCGGGAGTAGGTAATGAGCAGTTCTTC. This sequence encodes CASSPPARAGVGNEQFF.

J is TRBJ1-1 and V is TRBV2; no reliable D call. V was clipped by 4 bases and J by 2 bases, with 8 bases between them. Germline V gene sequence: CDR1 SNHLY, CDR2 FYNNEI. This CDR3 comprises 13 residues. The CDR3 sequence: CASSVSPNTEAFF. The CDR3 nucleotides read TGTGCCAGCAGTGTTTCCCCAAACACTGAAGCTTTCTTT.

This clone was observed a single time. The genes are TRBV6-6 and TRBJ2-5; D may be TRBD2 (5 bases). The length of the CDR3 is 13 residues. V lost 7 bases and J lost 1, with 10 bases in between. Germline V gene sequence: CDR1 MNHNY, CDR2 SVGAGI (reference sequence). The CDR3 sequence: CASISGGQETQYF. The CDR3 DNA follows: TGTGCCAGCATTTCAGGAGGCCAAGAGACCCAGTACTTC.

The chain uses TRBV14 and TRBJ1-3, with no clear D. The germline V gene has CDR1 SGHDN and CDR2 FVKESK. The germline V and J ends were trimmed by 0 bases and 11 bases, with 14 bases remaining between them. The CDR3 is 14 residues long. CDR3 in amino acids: CASSQEGRSFAIYF. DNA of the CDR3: TGTGCCAGCAGCCAAGAAGGCAGGTCTTTCGCCATATATTTT.

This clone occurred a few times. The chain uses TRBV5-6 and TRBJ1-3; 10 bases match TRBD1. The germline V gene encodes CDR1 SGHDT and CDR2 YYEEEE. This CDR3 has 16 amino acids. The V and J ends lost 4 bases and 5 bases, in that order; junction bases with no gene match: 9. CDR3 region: CASSPQEGQGRNTIYF. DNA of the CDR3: TGTGCCAGCAGCCCGCAGGAGGGACAGGGGAGAAACACCATATATTTT.

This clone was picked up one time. The CDR3 region is CASSKRLAGGSGELFF. The DNA of the CDR3 is TGTGCCAGCAGCAAGAGGCTAGCGGGGGGCTCCGGGGAGCTGTTTTTT. V gene TRBV7-2 combines with J gene TRBJ2-2, with 11 bases that match TRBD2. Germline V gene lookup returns CDR1 SGHTA and CDR2 FQGNSA. There are 16 residues in the CDR3. The V and J ends lost 5 bases and 6 bases, in that order; junction bases with no gene match: 8.

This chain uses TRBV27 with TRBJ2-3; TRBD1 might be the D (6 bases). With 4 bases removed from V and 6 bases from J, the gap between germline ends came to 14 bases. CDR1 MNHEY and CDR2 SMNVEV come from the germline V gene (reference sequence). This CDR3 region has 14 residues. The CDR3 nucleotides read TGTGCCAGCAGTTGGGCAGGGGTTGGGGATACGCAGTATTTT. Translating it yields CASSWAGVGDTQYF.